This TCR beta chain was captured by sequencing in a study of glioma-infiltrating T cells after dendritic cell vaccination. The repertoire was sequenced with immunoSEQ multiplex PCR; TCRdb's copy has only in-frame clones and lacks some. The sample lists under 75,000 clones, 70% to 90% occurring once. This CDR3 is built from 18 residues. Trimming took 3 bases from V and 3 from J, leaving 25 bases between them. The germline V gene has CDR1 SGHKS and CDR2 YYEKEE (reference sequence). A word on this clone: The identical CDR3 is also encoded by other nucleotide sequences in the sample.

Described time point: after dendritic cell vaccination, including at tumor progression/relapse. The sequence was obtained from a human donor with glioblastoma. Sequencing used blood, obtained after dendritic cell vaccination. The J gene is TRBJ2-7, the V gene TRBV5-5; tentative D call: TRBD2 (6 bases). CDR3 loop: CASSSGVGPDEGLYEQYF. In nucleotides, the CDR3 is TGTGCCAGCAGCTCGGGGGTGGGGCCAGACGAGGGACTCTACGAGCAGTACTTC.